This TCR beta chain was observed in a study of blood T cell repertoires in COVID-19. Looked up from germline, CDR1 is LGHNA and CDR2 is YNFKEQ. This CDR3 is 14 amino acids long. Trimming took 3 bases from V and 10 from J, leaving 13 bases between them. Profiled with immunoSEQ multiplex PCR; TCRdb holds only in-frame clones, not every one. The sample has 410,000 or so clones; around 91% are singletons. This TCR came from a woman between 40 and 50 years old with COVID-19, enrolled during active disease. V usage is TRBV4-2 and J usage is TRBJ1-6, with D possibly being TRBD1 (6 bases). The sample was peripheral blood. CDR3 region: CASSQEIRGSPLHF. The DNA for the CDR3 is TGTGCCAGCAGCCAGGAAATCAGGGGATCACCCCTCCACTTT.